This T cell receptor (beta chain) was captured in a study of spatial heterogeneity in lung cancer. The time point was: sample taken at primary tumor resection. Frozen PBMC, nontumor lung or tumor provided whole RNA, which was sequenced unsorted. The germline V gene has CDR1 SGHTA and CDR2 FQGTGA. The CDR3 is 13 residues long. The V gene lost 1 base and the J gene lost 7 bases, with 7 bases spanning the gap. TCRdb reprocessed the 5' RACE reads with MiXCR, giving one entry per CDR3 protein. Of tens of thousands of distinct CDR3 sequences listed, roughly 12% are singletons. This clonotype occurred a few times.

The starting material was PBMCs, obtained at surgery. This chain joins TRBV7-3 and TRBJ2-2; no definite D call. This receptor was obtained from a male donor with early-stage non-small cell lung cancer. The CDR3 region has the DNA TGTGCCAGCAGCTTAAGCTTTGGCGGGGAGCTGTTTTTT. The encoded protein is CASSLSFGGELFF.